These 12 T cell receptor beta chains originate from one sample sequenced in a study of T cells in Graves' hyperthyroidism and ophthalmopathy (dated by TCRdb to 2018 to 2020). Library prep was done by multiplex PCR. TCRdb shows the sequencer as Illumina HiSeq 2000. The TCR beta CDR3 regions were amplified from the RNA transcripts. A first-round RT-PCR of the TCR CDR3 used the HTBI primer set with the Qiagen OneStep RT-PCR kit. TCRdb reprocessing: public reads trimmed at Q25 with fastp, clones called with MiXCR, in-frame beta chains kept. Rows with a matching CDR3 protein are joined into one entry that keeps the most common DNA and genes. In this sample the table shows 92,000 or so distinct CDR3 sequences, over 50% of which occur a single time. About 25% of the sample lies in the top ten. The sequenced sample was blood. Source of these receptors: a woman in her thirties or forties with Graves' hyperthyroidism.

In this sample, this clonotype turned up many times. The rearrangement links TRBV5-4 to TRBJ1-5; D gene unclear. This CDR3 spans 13 amino acids. The V gene's germline CDR1 is SGHNT and CDR2 YYREEE (reference sequence). V lost 0 bases and J lost 5, with 6 bases in between. The chain's CDR3 is CASSLGWDQPQHF. CDR3 DNA: TGTGCCAGCAGCTTGGGGTGGGATCAGCCCCAGCATTTT.

The rearrangement links TRBV7-9 to TRBJ1-2; D is uncertain. Germline loops: CDR1 SEHNR, CDR2 FQNEAQ (reference sequence). V dropped 5 bases and J dropped 8 bases, with 21 bases sitting between them. This CDR3 has 15 residues. As DNA, the CDR3 is TGTGCCAGCAGCCCTACACTTCCTGTGGTGGGGGGCTACACCTTC. Amino acids: CASSPTLPVVGGYTF.

The sample holds many counts of this clonotype. The rearrangement links TRBV6-6 to TRBJ2-5, with a tentative D call TRBD2 (6 bases). Trimming stripped 2 bases from V and 5 bases from J, with 15 bases between. Looked up from germline, CDR1 is MNHNY and CDR2 is SVGAGI (reference sequence). This CDR3 region has 15 residues. CDR3 sequence reads: CASSYGGVGLETQYF. The CDR3 DNA is TGTGCCAGCAGTTACGGAGGGGTGGGGTTGGAGACCCAGTACTTC.

The J gene is TRBJ1-1, the V gene TRBV29-1; TRBD1 might be the D (5 bases). The CDR3 is made up of 11 amino acids. The ends were cut back, 6 bases at V and 3 bases at J, with 8 bases in the middle. The V gene's germline CDR1 is SQVTM and CDR2 ANQGSEA. The CDR3 sequence: CSVGLDTEAFF. Here the CDR3 DNA reads TGCAGCGTGGGACTGGACACTGAAGCTTTCTTT.

The genes are TRBV20-1 and TRBJ1-6; 10 positions match TRBD1. Germline-derived CDR1 and CDR2 are DFQATT and SNEGSKA (reference sequence). J was trimmed by 7 bases and V by 6 bases; bases with no gene match: 6. There are 14 residues in the CDR3. In DNA, the CDR3 is TGCAGTGCCTGGGCGGGACAGGGGAATTCACCCCTCCACTTT. Residues: CSAWAGQGNSPLHF.

This clonotype was seen a few times. CDR3: CASSPGYEDEQYF. The CDR3 coding sequence is TGTGCCAGCAGCCCCGGGTACGAGGACGAGCAGTACTTC. This chain links TRBV7-9 with TRBJ2-7; D unclear. Germline CDR1 and CDR2: SEHNR and FQNEAQ (reference sequence). The V gene lost 5 bases and the J gene lost 5 bases, with 13 bases spanning the gap. The CDR3 has 13 amino acids.

This clonotype was seen at least ten times. The chain joins TRBV20-1 to TRBJ2-5; 10 nucleotides match TRBD2. Trimming removed 6 bases from V and 2 bases from J; junction bases left unmatched: 3. Germline CDR1 is DFQATT and CDR2 is SNEGSKA (reference sequence). The CDR3 is 13 amino acids. CDR3 in DNA: TGCAGTGCCCCGGGACTAGCGCAAGAGACCCAGTACTTC. This translates into CSAPGLAQETQYF.

This clonotype was observed a single time. An end of the junction does not agree with germline; a read error may underlie this. This chain joins TRBV7-9 and TRBJ1-1; 10 bases align to TRBD1. The CDR3 spans 14 residues. Germline CDR1 is SEHNR and CDR2 is FQNEAQ (reference sequence). The CDR3 region has the DNA TGTGTCAGCAGCTTGGACAGGGGGTTCACTGAAGCTTTCTTT. Translation gives CVSSLDRGFTEAFF.

The rearrangement links TRBV7-9 to TRBJ1-1, with 9 bases matching TRBD1. The germline CDR1 and CDR2 sequences are SEHNR and FQNEAQ (reference sequence). The CDR3 covers 13 residues. The ends lost 7 bases at V and 11 bases at J; junction bases unmatched: 11. DNA for the CDR3: TGTGCCAGCATGAGCTTAGGGGACAGGGTGGCTTTCTTT. As protein: CASMSLGDRVAFF.

The table lists this clonotype with a count of one. The junction departs from germline at one end; a sequencing error may be responsible. CDR3 sequence (DNA): TGTGCCAGCAGCTTAGGGGACAGGACGCTCGATGGCTGCACCTTC. Its translation is CASSLGDRTLDGCTF. This rearrangement joins TRBV7-9 to TRBJ1-2; 8 bases are a match to TRBD1. The length of the CDR3 is 15 residues. Per the germline V gene, CDR1 is SEHNR and CDR2 is FQNEAQ (reference sequence).

This clonotype was found many times. V gene TRBV7-9 combines with J gene TRBJ2-7, with D perhaps being TRBD1 or TRBD2 (5 bases each). Germline V gene lookup returns CDR1 SEHNR and CDR2 FQNEAQ (reference sequence). The V and J ends lost 8 bases and 1 base respectively, with 9 bases between them. The CDR3 is 12 amino acids. The CDR3 here is CASGDGSYEQYF. The CDR3 DNA follows: TGTGCCAGCGGGGACGGTTCCTACGAGCAGTACTTC. Full variable domain (rest looked up from reference TRBV7-9 and TRBJ2-7): DTGVSQNPRHKITKRGQNVTFRCDPISEHNRLYWYRQTLGQGPEFLTYFQNEAQLEKSRLLSDRFSAERPKGSFSTLEIQRTEQGDSAMYLCASGDGSYEQYFGPGTRLTVT.

The chain joins TRBV7-2 to TRBJ1-6; D call uncertain. The ends were cut back, 5 bases at V and 14 bases at J, with 13 bases in the middle. This CDR3 is built from 12 residues. The germline V gene encodes CDR1 SGHTA and CDR2 FQGNSA. CDR3 residues: CASSGLGRSLHF. The CDR3 DNA sequence: TGTGCCAGCAGCGGGCTGGGAAGATCCCTCCACTTT.